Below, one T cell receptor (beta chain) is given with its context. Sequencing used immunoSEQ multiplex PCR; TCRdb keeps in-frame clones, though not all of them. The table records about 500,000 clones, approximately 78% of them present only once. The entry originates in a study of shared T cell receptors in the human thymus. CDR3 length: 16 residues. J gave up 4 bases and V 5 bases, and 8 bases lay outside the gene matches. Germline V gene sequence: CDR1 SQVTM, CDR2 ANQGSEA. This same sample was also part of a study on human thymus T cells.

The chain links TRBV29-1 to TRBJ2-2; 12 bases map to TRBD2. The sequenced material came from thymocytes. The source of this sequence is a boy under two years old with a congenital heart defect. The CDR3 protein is CSVRPSGREVTGELFF. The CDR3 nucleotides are TGCAGCGTTCGTCCTAGCGGGAGGGAGGTCACCGGGGAGCTGTTTTTT.